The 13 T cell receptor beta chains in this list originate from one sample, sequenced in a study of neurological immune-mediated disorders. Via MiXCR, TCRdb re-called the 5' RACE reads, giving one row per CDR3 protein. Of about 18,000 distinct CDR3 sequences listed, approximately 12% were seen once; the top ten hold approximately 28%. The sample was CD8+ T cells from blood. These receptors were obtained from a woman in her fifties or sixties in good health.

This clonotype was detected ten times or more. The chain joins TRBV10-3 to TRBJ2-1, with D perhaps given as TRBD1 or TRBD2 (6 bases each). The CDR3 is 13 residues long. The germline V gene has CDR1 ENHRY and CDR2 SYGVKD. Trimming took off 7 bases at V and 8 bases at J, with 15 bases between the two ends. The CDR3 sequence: CAIIGGPGDEQFF. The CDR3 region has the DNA TGTGCCATCATAGGGGGGCCGGGGGATGAGCAGTTCTTC.

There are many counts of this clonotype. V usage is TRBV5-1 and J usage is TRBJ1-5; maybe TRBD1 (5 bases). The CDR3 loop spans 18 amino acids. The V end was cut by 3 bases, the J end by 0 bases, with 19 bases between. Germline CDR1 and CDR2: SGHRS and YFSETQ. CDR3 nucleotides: TGCGCCAGCAGCTCGATGGATACAGGTAATTATAGCAATCAGCCCCAGCATTTT. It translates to CASSSMDTGNYSNQPQHF.

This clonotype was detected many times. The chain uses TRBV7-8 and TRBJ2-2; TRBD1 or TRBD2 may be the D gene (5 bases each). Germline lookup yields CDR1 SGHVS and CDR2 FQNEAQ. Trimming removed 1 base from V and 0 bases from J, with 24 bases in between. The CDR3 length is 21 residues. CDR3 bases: TGTGCCAGCAGCTTAGGACGGGGCGGCTTCTTCGGATCCGCGAACACCGGGGAGCTGTTTTTT. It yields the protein CASSLGRGGFFGSANTGELFF.

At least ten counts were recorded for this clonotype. CDR3 sequence reads: CSAEGRESSYNEQFF. The CDR3 region has the DNA TGCAGCGCCGAGGGTCGGGAGAGCTCCTACAATGAGCAGTTCTTC. J is TRBJ2-1 and V is TRBV29-1, with D possibly TRBD2 on 6 matching bases. This CDR3 is 15 amino acids long. Trimming cost V 7 bases and J 0 bases, with 16 bases left between them. Germline CDR1 and CDR2: SQVTM and ANQGSEA.

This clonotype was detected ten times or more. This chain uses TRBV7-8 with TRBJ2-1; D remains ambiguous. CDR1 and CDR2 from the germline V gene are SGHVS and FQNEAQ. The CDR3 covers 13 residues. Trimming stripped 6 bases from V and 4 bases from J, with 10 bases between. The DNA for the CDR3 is TGTGCCAGCAGGACCGGGCTGTACAATGAGCAGTTCTTC. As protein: CASRTGLYNEQFF.

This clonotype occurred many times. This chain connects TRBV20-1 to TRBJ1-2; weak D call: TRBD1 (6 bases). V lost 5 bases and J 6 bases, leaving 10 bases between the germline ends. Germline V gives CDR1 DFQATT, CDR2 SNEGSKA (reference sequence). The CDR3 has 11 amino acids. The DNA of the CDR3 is TGCAGTGCTCCTCAGGGGAATGGCTACACCTTC. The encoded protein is CSAPQGNGYTF.

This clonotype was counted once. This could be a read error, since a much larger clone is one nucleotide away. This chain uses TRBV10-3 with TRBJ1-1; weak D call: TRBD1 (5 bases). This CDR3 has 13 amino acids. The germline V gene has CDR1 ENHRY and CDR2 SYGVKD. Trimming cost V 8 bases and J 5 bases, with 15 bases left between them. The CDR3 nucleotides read TGTGCCATCTGGGTGGATGGGGCGACTGAAGCTTTCTTT. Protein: CAIWVDGATEAFF.

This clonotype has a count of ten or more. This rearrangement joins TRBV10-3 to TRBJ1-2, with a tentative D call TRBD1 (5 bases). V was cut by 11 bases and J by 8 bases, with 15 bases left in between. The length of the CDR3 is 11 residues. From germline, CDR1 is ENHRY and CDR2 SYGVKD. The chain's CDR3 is CAVPGGAGYTF. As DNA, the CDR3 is TGTGCCGTCCCGGGGGGAGCCGGCTACACCTTC.

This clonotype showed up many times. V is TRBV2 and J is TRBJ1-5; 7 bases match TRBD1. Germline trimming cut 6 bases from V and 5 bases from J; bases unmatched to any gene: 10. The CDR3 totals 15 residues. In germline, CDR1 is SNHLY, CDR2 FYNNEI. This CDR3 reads CASRVREGAYQPQHF. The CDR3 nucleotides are TGTGCCAGCAGAGTTCGGGAGGGGGCCTATCAGCCCCAGCATTTT.

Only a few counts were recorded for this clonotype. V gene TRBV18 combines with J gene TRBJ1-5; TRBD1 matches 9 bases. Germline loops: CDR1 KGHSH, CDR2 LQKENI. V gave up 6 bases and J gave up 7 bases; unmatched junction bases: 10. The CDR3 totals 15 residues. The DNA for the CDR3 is TGTGCCAGCTCCCTGGACAGGGGTGCGGACCAGCCCCAGCATTTT. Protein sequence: CASSLDRGADQPQHF.

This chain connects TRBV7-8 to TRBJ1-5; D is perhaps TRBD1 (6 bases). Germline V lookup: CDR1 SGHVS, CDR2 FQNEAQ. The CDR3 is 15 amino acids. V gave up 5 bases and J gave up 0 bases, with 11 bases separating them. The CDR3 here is CASSPDRLSNQPQHF. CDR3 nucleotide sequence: TGTGCCAGCAGCCCCGACAGGCTTAGCAATCAGCCCCAGCATTTT. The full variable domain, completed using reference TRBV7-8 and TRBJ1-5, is GAGVSQSPRYKVAKRGQDVALRCDPISGHVSLFWYQQALGQGPEFLTYFQNEAQLDKSGLPSDRFFAERPEGSVSTLKIQRTQQEDSAVYLCASSPDRLSNQPQHFGDGTRLSIL.

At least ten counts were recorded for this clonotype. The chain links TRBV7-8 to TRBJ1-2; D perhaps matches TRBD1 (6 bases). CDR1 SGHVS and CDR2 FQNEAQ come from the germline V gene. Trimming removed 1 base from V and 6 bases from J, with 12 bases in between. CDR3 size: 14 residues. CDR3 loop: CASSLGGGVDGYTF. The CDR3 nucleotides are TGTGCCAGCAGCTTAGGGGGGGGCGTCGATGGCTACACCTTC.

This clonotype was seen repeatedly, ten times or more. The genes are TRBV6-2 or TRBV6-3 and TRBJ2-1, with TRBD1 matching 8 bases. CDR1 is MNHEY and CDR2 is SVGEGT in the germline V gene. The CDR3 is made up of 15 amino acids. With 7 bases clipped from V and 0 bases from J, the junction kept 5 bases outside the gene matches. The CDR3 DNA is TGTGCCAGCAAAACGCAGGGGGCCTCCTACAATGAGCAGTTCTTC. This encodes CASKTQGASYNEQFF.